One sample yielded the 18 T cell receptor beta chains listed below, sequenced in a study of T cells in women clearing cervical HPV infection. Only in-frame clones appear in the TCRdb table, and some are missing; sequencing was by immunoSEQ multiplex PCR. The sample data list about 46,000 clones. Sequenced input: blood buffy coat. The receptors were sampled from a woman aged 18 to 69 with a cervical HPV16 infection that either progressed to CIN3+ or cleared (not recorded which).

Notes on this clone: The read stops 3 residues short of the end of the CDR3; the missing end is completed from the germline J gene. The V call is TRBV5-1, the J call TRBJ1-4, with D unclear. The CDR3 runs to 13 residues. V was clipped by 2 bases and J by 5 bases, with 7 bases between them. Per the germline V gene, CDR1 is SGHRS and CDR2 is YFSETQ. CDR3: CASSLDINEKLFF. The sequenced part of the CDR3 DNA is TGCGCCAGCAGCTTAGACATCAATGAAAAA.

About this clone: The read gets to within 3 residues of the CDR3 end, and the germline J gene fills in the rest. The chain combines TRBV28 with TRBJ2-7; TRBD2 aligns across 9 bases. The V gene end was trimmed by 7 bases and the J gene end by 1 base; junction bases not matched to a gene: 8. The CDR3 is 15 residues long. Germline-derived CDR1 and CDR2 are MDHEN and SYDVKM. The sequenced part of the CDR3 DNA is TGTGCCAGCACCTCAGGACTAGCGCCGTCCTACGAG. This translates into CASTSGLAPSYE. The entire CDR3 sequence reads CASTSGLAPSYEQYF.

On this clone itself: The CDR3 goes on 3 residues after the read ends, and that part is filled in from the germline J gene. This chain connects TRBV4-1 to TRBJ1-2; 7 bases map to TRBD1. Germline CDR1 and CDR2: MGHRA and YSYEKL. The length of the CDR3 is 18 residues. Trimming at V came to 0 bases and at J to 4 bases, leaving 14 bases not matched to a gene. The sequenced CDR3 bases are TGCGCCAGCAGCCAAGATACGTCCAGCCACAGGGGTGTCTATGGC. This translates into CASSQDTSSHRGVYG. The full CDR3 protein reads CASSQDTSSHRGVYGYTF.

Of note for this clone: The CDR3 extends 3 residues past the end of the read, so its final part is completed from the germline J gene. This sequence joins TRBV6-8 and TRBJ2-7, with D possibly matching TRBD2 (6 bases). Looked up from germline, CDR1 is MNHGY and CDR2 is SAAAGT. The length of the CDR3 is 12 residues. V lost 9 bases to trimming and J lost 1 base, with 10 bases between them. The CDR3 sequence: CARERVSYEQYF. The DNA read from the CDR3 is TGTGCCAGGGAGCGGGTATCCTACGAG.

A remark on this clone: The CDR3 goes on 3 residues after the read ends, and that part is filled in from the germline J gene. The chain joins TRBV25-1 to TRBJ2-2; possibly TRBD1 for D (5 bases). The CDR3 covers 15 residues. Trimming pared 1 base from V and 6 bases from J, leaving 12 bases between. Germline V gives CDR1 MGHDK, CDR2 SYGVNS. CDR3 sequence: CASSESRVAPGELFF. The sequenced CDR3 bases are TGTGCCAGCAGTGAATCCAGGGTTGCGCCCGGGGAG.

CDR3 DNA (partial): TGTGCCAGCCGCGCGGGGGCCGACTCCTACGAG. Translating it yields CASRAGADSYE. The full CDR3 protein is CASRAGADSYEQYF. This chain connects TRBV2 to TRBJ2-7; weak D call: TRBD2 (7 bases). The observed sequence ends 3 residues before the CDR3 terminus, with the missing tail filled in from the germline J gene. Deletions cut 8 bases from V and 0 bases from J, with 14 bases between. There are 14 residues in the CDR3. Germline CDR1 reads SNHLY; CDR2 reads FYNNEI.

To note about this clone: The read comes to an end 3 residues before the CDR3 does, leaving the germline J gene to fill in the end. The chain combines TRBV20-1 with TRBJ1-5; a possible D gene is TRBD1 (5 bases). Trimming removed 3 bases at V and 0 bases at J, with 9 bases between. The CDR3 is made up of 14 amino acids. Germline V gives CDR1 DFQATT, CDR2 SNEGSKA (reference sequence). CDR3: CSARSGYSNQPQHF. CDR3 DNA, as far as it was read: TGCAGTGCTAGGTCAGGGTATAGCAATCAGCCC.

Notes on this clone: The read falls 3 residues short of the CDR3 end, and the missing part is taken from the germline J gene. This sequence joins TRBV30 and TRBJ2-7; D not certain. The CDR3 is made up of 12 amino acids. V lost 4 bases and J lost 5, with 12 bases in between. In germline, CDR1 is GTSNPN, CDR2 SVGIG (reference sequence). CDR3 bases read: TGTGCCTGGACTAGGTTAAGTGACGAG. Translating it yields CAWTRLSDE. The whole CDR3 reads CAWTRLSDEQYF.

As concerns this clone: The junction does not match germline at one end; this may be a read error. The missing CDR3 end, 3 residues past where the read stops, is filled in from the germline J gene. The rearrangement uses TRBV7-7 and TRBJ2-3, with TRBD2 as a possible D gene (7 bases). This CDR3 comprises 17 residues. Per the germline V gene, CDR1 is SSHAT and CDR2 is FNYEAQ (reference sequence). This chain's CDR3 is CASSLGGGSSGPHTQYF. Partial CDR3 DNA: TGTGCTAGCAGCCTAGGGGGGGGGTCTAGCGGCCCTCATACG.

About this clone: With the read ending 3 residues before the CDR3 end, the germline J gene is used to fill in that end. The gene calls are TRBV19 and TRBJ2-7, with TRBD2 matching over 15 bases. Germline loops: CDR1 LNHDA, CDR2 SQIVND (reference sequence). CDR3 length: 14 residues. After removal of 10 bases from V and 6 bases from J, the junction contained 7 bases not matched to a gene. CDR3 loop: CATGTSGRSGEQYF. CDR3 DNA (partial): TGTGCCACCGGGACTAGCGGGAGGTCGGGCGAG.

A note on this clone: The read falls 3 residues short of the CDR3 end, and the missing part is taken from the germline J gene. This sequence joins TRBV5-1 and TRBJ2-7, with TRBD2 as a possible D gene (8 bases). Trimming took off 4 bases at V and 2 bases at J, with 13 bases between the two ends. The CDR3 consists of 14 residues. Per germline, CDR1 SGHRS and CDR2 YFSETQ. This CDR3 reads CASSREGQTYEQYF. The sequenced CDR3 bases are TGCGCCAGCAGCCGGGAGGGACAGACCTACGAG. The variable domain in full, completed from reference TRBV5-1 and TRBJ2-7, reads KAGVTQTPRYLIKTRGQQVTLSCSPISGHRSVSWYQQTPGQGLQFLFEYFSETQRNKGNFPGRFSGRQFSNSRSEMNVSTLELGDSALYLCASSREGQTYEQYFGPGTRLTVT.

Details on this clone: The CDR3 end lies 3 residues beyond the end of the read and is filled in from the germline J gene. The chain has TRBV2 and TRBJ1-1; D gene uncertain. Trimming cost V 5 bases and J 1 base, with 8 bases left between them. The CDR3 extends over 13 amino acids. CDR1 is SNHLY, CDR2 FYNNEI, per germline. The covered CDR3 bases are TGTGCCAGCAGTCCGACGGGGAACACTGAA. Amino acids: CASSPTGNTE. The complete CDR3 protein is CASSPTGNTEAFF.

Concerning this clone: Read coverage stops 3 residues before the CDR3 terminus; the germline J gene supplies the remainder. This chain joins TRBV19 and TRBJ1-4; 9 positions match TRBD1. The CDR3 is made up of 15 amino acids. From germline, CDR1 is LNHDA and CDR2 SQIVND (reference sequence). The sequenced part of the CDR3 DNA is TGTGCCAGTAGTACCCGGGACAGGGATAATTCACCA. It codes for CASSTRDRDNSP. The whole CDR3 protein is CASSTRDRDNSPLFF.

To note about this clone: From the germline J gene comes the end of the CDR3, since the read stops 3 residues before it. V gene TRBV7-3 combines with J gene TRBJ2-2, with 9 bases fitting TRBD1. Germline lookup yields CDR1 SGHTA and CDR2 FQGTGA. The CDR3 is 16 amino acids. The CDR3 DNA, read in part, is TGTGCCAGCAGCTTAGGGACAGGGAGAGATAATTCACCG. Its translation is CASSLGTGRDNSP. The whole CDR3 sequence reads CASSLGTGRDNSPLFF. Filled out from reference TRBV7-3 and TRBJ2-2, the complete variable domain reads GAGVSQTPSNKVTEKGKYVELRCDPISGHTALYWYRQSLGQGPEFLIYFQGTGAADDSGLPNDRFFAVRPEGSVSTLKIQRTERGDSAVYLCASSLGTGRDNSPLFFGEGSRLTVL.

On this clone: The read gets to within 3 residues of the CDR3 end, and the germline J gene fills in the rest. The chain has TRBV6-2 or TRBV6-3 and TRBJ1-4, with D possibly TRBD1 on 5 matching bases. V lost 7 bases and J lost 0, with 18 bases in between. This CDR3 spans 17 amino acids. From germline, CDR1 is MNHEY and CDR2 SVGEGT. Partial CDR3 DNA: TGTGCCAGCACCATGCCAGAGGGGAGGGCAACTAATGAAAAA. Protein: CASTMPEGRATNEK. The whole CDR3 is CASTMPEGRATNEKLFF.

As to this clone: The read terminates 3 residues ahead of where the CDR3 ends, so the germline J gene completes it. V usage is TRBV19 and J usage is TRBJ1-2; the D is unclear. There are 11 residues in the CDR3. Germline CDR1 and CDR2: LNHDA and SQIVND (reference sequence). The CDR3 DNA, read in part, is TGTGCCAGTTGGGCGGGCAATGAC. It translates to CASWAGND. The whole CDR3 reads CASWAGNDYTF.

Note on this clone: The CDR3 end lies 3 residues beyond the end of the read and is filled in from the germline J gene. The chain employs TRBV7-8 and TRBJ1-1, with D unresolved. CDR1 and CDR2 from the germline V gene are SGHVS and FQNEAQ. Trimming cost V 7 bases and J 3 bases, with 12 bases left between them. The CDR3 is made up of 13 amino acids. The CDR3 sequence is CASNSKRDTEAFF. CDR3 bases read: TGTGCCAGCAATAGTAAGAGGGACACTGAA.

Notes on this clone: The CDR3 is cut off 3 residues early in the read; its end comes from the germline J gene. The rearrangement uses TRBV20-1 and TRBJ1-6; 8 nucleotides line up with TRBD1. V was pared by 6 bases and J by 8 bases, with 12 bases of the junction left unmatched. The CDR3 sequence is 15 residues long. Germline CDR1 and CDR2: DFQATT and SNEGSKA (reference sequence). CDR3 loop: CSAKTGDDSYSPLHF. The sequenced CDR3 bases are TGCAGTGCAAAGACAGGGGACGATTCTTATTCACCC.